Below, 4 T cell receptor beta chains from the same sample are listed, as sequenced in a study of T cell changes during pregnancy in multiple sclerosis. TCRdb's table, derived via immunoSEQ multiplex PCR, lists solely in-frame clones and lacks some. The sample carries tens of thousands of clones, around 90% recorded once. Source: peripheral blood, taken in the second trimester of pregnancy. These TCRs come from a female donor in good health, enrolled as a control in a pregnancy study.

A word on this clone: The final CDR3 position lacks the conserved phenylalanine or tryptophan, pointing to a likely read error. It is unclear where the CDR3 begins or ends on the DNA, so no DNA is shown, and the CDR3 is as TCRdb lists it. The rearrangement uses TRBV28 and TRBJ1-2; TRBD1 reflects the table's D call only, with no check against the DNA. The CDR3 is 15 residues long, ends included. Germline CDR1 MDHEN, CDR2 SYDVKM. CDR3 sequence reads: CASSLKPKGDGQATY.

J is TRBJ2-7 and V is TRBV19, with D perhaps matching TRBD1 (5 bases). Per the germline V gene, CDR1 is LNHDA and CDR2 is SQIVND (reference sequence). This CDR3 region has 10 residues. V lost 9 bases to trimming and J lost 3 bases, with 6 bases between them. CDR3 in DNA: TGTGCCAGAAGGGGCTACGAGCAGTACTTC. It specifies CARRGYEQYF.

Concerning this clone itself: The same CDR3 arises from other DNA sequences in this sample as well. J is TRBJ1-5 and V is TRBV10-2, with D possibly being TRBD1 (6 bases). The germline V gene encodes CDR1 WSHSY and CDR2 SAAADI. The length of the CDR3 is 14 residues. V dropped 8 bases and J dropped 1 base, with 12 bases sitting between them. The CDR3 sequence is CASGEGESNQPQHF. The CDR3, as DNA: TGCGCCAGCGGGGAGGGGGAAAGCAATCAGCCCCAGCATTTT.

The chain uses TRBV7-9 and TRBJ1-6, with 7 positions matching TRBD1. Germline CDR1 and CDR2: SEHNR and FQNEAQ (reference sequence). The CDR3 is 18 amino acids. V was clipped by 5 bases and J by 0 bases; unmatched bases: 10. The CDR3 here is CASSVRGQQSSYNSPLHF. The CDR3 DNA sequence: TGTGCCAGCAGCGTTAGGGGACAGCAAAGCTCCTATAATTCACCCCTCCACTTT.